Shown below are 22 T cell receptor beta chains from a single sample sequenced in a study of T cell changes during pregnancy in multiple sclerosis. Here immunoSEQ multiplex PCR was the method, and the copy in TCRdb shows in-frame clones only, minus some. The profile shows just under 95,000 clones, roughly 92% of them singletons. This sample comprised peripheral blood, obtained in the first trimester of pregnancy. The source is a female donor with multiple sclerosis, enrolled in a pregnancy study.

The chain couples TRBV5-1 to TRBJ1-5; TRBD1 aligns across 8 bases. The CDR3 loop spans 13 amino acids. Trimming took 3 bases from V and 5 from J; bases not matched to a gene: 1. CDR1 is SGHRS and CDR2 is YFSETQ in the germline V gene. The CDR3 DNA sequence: TGCGCCAGCAGCTACAGGGGGGATCAGCCCCAGCATTTT. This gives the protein CASSYRGDQPQHF.

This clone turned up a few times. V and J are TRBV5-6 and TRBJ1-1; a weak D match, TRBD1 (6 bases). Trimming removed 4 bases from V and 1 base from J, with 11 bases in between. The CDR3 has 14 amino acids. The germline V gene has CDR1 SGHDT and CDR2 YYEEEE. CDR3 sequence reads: CASSPGQTNTEAFF. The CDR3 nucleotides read TGTGCCAGCAGCCCCGGACAGACGAACACTGAAGCTTTCTTT.

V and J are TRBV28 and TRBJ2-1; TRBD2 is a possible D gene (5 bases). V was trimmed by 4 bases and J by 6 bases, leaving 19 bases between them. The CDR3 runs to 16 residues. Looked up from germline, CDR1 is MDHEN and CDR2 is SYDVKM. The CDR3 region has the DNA TGTGCCAGCAGTTCTCCAGCGGCCGAGAACAGCAATGAGCAGTTCTTC. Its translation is CASSSPAAENSNEQFF.

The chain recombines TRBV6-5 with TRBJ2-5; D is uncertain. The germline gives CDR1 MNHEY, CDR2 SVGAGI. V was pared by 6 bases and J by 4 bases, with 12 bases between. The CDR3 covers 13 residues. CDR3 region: CASSTWARETQYF. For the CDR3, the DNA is TGTGCCAGCAGCACCTGGGCCCGAGAGACCCAGTACTTC.

CDR3 protein: CATRQGARTDTQYF. The DNA of the CDR3 is TGTGCCACGCGACAGGGGGCTCGCACAGATACGCAGTATTTT. The rearrangement joins TRBV2 to TRBJ2-3; 10 bases map to TRBD1. Germline V gene data show CDR1 as SNHLY and CDR2 as FYNNEI. There are 14 residues in the CDR3. V shed 10 bases, J shed 1 base, and the junction held 5 bases outside the gene matches. Filled out from reference TRBV2 and TRBJ2-3, the complete variable domain reads EPEVTQTPSHQVTQMGQEVILRCVPISNHLYFYWYRQILGQKVEFLVSFYNNEISEKSEIFDDQFSVERPDGSNFTLKIRSTKLEDSAMYFCATRQGARTDTQYFGPGTRLTVL.

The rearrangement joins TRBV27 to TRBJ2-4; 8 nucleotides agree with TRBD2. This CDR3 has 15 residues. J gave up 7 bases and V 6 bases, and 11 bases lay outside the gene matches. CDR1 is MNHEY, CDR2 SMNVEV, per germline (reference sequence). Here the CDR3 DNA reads TGTGCCAGCAGAAGTCCGGGACGGGGGGGGAACATTCAGTACTTC. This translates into CASRSPGRGGNIQYF.

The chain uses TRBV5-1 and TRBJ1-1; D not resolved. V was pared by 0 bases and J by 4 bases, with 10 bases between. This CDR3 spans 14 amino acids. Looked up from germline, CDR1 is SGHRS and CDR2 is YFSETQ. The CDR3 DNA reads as TGCGCCAGCAGCTTGGCCAGTTCTTCCACTGAAGCTTTCTTT. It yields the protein CASSLASSSTEAFF.

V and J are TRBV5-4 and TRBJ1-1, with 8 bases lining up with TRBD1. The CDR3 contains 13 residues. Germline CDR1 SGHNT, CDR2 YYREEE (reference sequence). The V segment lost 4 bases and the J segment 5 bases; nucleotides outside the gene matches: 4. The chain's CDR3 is CASSPDRATEAFF. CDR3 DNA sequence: TGTGCCAGCAGCCCGGACAGGGCAACTGAAGCTTTCTTT.

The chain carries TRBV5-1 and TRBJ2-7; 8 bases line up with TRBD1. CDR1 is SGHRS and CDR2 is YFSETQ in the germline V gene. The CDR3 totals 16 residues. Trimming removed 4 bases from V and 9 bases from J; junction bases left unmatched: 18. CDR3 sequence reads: CASSPSLGTGGVGQYF. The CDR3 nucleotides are TGCGCCAGCAGCCCCTCCTTGGGGACAGGTGGGGTCGGGCAGTACTTC.

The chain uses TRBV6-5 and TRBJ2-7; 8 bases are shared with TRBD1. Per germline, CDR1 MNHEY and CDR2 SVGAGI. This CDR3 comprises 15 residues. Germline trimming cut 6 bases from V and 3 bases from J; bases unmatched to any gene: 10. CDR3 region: CASSNLGTGVYEQYF. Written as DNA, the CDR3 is TGTGCCAGCAGCAACCTCGGGACAGGAGTCTACGAGCAGTACTTC.

The CDR3 sequence is CASSLAQGGLNEKLFF. The CDR3 coding sequence is TGTGCCAGCAGCTTAGCGCAAGGGGGCTTGAATGAAAAACTGTTTTTT. This chain uses TRBV7-9 with TRBJ1-4; 7 bases fit TRBD1. This CDR3 spans 16 amino acids. Germline trimming cut 0 bases from V and 5 bases from J; bases unmatched to any gene: 6. Per germline, CDR1 SEHNR and CDR2 FQNEAQ (reference sequence).

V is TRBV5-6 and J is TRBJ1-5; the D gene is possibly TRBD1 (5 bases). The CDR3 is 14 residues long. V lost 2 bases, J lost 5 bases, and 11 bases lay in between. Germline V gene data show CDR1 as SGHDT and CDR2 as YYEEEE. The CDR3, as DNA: TGTGCCAGCAGCTTCGGCTCAGGGTATCAGCCCCAGCATTTT. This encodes CASSFGSGYQPQHF.

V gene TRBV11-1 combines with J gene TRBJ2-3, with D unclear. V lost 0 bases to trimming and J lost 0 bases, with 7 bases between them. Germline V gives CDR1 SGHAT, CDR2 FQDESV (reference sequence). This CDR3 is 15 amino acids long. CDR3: CASSLAHSSTDTQYF. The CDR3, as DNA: TGTGCCAGCAGCTTAGCACACAGTAGCACAGATACGCAGTATTTT.

CDR3 amino acids: CASSLVGQGQETQYF. The CDR3 DNA reads TGCGCCAGCAGCTTGGTTGGACAGGGCCAAGAGACCCAGTACTTC. The V call is TRBV5-1, the J call TRBJ2-5, with 8 bases matching TRBD1. Trimming at V came to 0 bases and at J to 1 base, leaving 2 bases not matched to a gene. Germline V lookup: CDR1 SGHRS, CDR2 YFSETQ. This CDR3 is 15 amino acids long.

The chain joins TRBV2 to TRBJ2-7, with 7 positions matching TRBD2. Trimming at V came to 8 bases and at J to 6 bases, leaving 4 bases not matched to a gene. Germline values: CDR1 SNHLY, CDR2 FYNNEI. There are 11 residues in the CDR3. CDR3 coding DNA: TGTGCCAGCTTGGGCGGGGGCGAGCAGTACTTC. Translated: CASLGGGEQYF.

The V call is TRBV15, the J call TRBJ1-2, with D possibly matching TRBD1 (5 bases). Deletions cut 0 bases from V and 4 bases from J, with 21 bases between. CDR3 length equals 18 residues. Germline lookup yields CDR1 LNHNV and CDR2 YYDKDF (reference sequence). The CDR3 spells CATSRDWSRALGPYGYTF. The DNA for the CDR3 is TGTGCCACCAGCAGAGATTGGAGCAGGGCTTTGGGCCCCTATGGCTACACCTTC.

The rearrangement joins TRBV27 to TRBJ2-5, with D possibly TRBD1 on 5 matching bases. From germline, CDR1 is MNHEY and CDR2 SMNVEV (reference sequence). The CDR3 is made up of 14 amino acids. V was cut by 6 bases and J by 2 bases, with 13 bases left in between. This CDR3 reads CASSPWGSQETQYF. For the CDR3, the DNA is TGTGCCAGCAGCCCCTGGGGCTCTCAAGAGACCCAGTACTTC.

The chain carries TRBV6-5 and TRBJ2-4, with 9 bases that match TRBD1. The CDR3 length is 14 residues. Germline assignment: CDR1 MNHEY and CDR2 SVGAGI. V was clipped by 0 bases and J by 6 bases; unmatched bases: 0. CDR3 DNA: TGTGCCAGCAGTTACTCGGGACAGGGAAACATTCAGTACTTC. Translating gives CASSYSGQGNIQYF.

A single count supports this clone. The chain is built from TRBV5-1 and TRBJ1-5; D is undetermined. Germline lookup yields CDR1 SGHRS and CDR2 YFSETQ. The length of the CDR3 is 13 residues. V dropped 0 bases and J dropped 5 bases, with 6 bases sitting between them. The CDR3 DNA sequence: TGCGCCAGCAGCTTGGAAAGAGATCAGCCCCAGCATTTT. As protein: CASSLERDQPQHF.

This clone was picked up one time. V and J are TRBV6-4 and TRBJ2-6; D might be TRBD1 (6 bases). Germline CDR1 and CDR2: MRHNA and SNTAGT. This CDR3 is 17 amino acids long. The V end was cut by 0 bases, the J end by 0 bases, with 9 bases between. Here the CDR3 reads CASSDSGQLSGANVLTF. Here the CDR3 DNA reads TGTGCCAGCAGTGACTCCGGACAGCTCTCTGGGGCCAACGTCCTGACTTTC.

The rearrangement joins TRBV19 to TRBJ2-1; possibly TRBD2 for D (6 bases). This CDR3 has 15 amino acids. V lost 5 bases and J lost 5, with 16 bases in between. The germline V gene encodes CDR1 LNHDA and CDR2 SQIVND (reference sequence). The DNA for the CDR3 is TGTGCCAGTAGTTCCTGGCTAGCGCGACACAATGAGCAGTTCTTC. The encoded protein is CASSSWLARHNEQFF.

CDR3 sequence: CASSDSRGSQPQHF. The CDR3 DNA reads TGTGCCAGCAGTGATTCGAGGGGGAGTCAGCCCCAGCATTTT. The chain recombines TRBV2 with TRBJ1-5; tentative D call: TRBD1 (6 bases). Germline CDR1 is SNHLY and CDR2 is FYNNEI. The CDR3 runs 14 residues. Trimming pared 3 bases from V and 6 bases from J, leaving 12 bases between.